The TCR beta chain under discussion was sequenced for a study of blood T cells in healthy people across ages. General study results and limits: Observed TCR beta diversity showed a strong correlation with the percentage of naive T cells as measured by flow cytometry. Unsorted PBMC material precluded a definitive naive versus antigen-experienced comparison.

V shed 2 bases and J shed 3 bases, with 7 bases lying between them. The CDR3 contains 13 residues. Germline V gene data show CDR1 as KGHSH and CDR2 as LQKENI. This clonotype was recorded a few times. Antigen unknown. The authors ran a second PCR of about 6 to 11 cycles using a sample-barcoded 5' primer and a J-beta primer mix. Every single cDNA molecule received a tag from a template-switch adaptor with 12 random nucleotides. A single record per CDR3 protein comes from TCRdb applying MiXCR to the 5' RACE reads. The sample shows hundreds of thousands of distinct CDR3 sequences, roughly 60% of them seen only once.

The sequencing sample was made of blood. The chain uses TRBV18 and TRBJ1-2, with D maybe TRBD1 (5 bases). This TCR came from a man aged 25-45 years in good health. The CDR3 DNA follows: TGTGCCAGCTCACCAGACAGCGACTATGGCTACACCTTC. Translation: CASSPDSDYGYTF. The variable domain in full, with the rest retrieved from reference TRBV18 and TRBJ1-2, is NAGVMQNPRHLVRRRGQEARLRCSPMKGHSHVYWYRQLPEEGLKFMVYLQKENIIDESGMPKERFSAEFPKEGPSILRIQQVVRGDSAAYFCASSPDSDYGYTFGSGTRLTVV.